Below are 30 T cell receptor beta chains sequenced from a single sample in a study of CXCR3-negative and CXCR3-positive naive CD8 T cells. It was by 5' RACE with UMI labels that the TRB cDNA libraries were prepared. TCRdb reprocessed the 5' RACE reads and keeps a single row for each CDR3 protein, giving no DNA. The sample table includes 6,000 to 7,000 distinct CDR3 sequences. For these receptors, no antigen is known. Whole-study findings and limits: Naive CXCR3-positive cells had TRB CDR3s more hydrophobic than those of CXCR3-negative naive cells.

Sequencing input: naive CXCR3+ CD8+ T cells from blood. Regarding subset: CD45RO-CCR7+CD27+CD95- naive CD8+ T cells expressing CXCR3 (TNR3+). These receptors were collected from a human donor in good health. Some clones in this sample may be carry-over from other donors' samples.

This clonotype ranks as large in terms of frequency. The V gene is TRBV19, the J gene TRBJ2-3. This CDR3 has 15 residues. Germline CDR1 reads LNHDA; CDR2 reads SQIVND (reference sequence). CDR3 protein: CASSIQGYLSDTQYF.

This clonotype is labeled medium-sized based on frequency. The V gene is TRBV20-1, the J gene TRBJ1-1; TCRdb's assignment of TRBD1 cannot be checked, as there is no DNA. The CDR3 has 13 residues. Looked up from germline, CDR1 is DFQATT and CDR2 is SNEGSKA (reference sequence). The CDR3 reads CSAKDRGSTEAFF.

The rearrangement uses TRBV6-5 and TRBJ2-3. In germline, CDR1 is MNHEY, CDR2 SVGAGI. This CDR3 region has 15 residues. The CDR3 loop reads CASSYFRSSTDTQYF.

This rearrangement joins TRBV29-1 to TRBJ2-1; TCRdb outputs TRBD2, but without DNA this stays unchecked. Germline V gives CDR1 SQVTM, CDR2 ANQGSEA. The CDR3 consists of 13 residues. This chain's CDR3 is CSVDPGLADEQFF.

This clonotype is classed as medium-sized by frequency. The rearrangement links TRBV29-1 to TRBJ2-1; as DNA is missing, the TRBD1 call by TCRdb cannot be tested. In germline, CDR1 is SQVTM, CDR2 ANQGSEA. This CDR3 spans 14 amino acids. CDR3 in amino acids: CSVEEPDMYNEQFF.

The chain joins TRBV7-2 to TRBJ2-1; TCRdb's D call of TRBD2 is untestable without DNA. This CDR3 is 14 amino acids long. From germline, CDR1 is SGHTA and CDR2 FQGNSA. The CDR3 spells CASSSLALDNEQFF. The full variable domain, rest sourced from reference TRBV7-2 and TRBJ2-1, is GAGVSQSPSNKVTEKGKDVELRCDPISGHTALYWYRQSLGQGLEFLIYFQGNSAPDKSGLPSDRFSAERTGGSVSTLTIQRTQQEDSAVYLCASSSLALDNEQFFGPGTRLTVL.

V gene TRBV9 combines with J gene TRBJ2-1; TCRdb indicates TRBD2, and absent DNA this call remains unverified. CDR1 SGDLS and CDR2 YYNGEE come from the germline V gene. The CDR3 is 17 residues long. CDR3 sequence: CASSALRELVEEDEQFF.

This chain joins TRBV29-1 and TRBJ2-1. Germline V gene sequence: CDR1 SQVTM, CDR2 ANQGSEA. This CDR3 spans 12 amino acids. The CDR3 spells CSGKWQGNEQFF.

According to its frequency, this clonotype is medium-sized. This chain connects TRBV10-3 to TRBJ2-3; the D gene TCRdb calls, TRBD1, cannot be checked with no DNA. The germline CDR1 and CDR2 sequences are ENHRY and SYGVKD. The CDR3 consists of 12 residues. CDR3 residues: CAITPGTDTQYF.

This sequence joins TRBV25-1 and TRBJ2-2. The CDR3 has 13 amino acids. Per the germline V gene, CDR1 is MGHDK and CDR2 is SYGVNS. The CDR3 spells CASSEFDTGELFF.

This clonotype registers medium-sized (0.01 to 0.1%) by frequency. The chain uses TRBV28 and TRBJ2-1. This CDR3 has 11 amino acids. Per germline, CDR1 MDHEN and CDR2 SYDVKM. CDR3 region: CASKFLNEQFF.

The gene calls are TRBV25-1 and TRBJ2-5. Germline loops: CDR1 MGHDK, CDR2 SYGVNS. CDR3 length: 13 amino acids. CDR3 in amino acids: CASSDAIQETQYF. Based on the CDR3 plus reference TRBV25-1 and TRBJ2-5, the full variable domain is EADIYQTPRYLVIGTGKKITLECSQTMGHDKMYWYQQDPGMELHLIHYSYGVNSTEKGDLSSESTVSRIRTEHFPLTLESARPSHTSQYLCASSDAIQETQYFGPGTRLLVL.

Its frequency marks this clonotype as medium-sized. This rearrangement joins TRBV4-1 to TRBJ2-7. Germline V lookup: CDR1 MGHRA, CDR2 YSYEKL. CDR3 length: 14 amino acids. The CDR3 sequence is CASSQDPAAYEQYF.

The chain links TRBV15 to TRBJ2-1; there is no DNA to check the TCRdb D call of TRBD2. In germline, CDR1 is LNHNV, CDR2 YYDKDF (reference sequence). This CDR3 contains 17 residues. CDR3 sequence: CATSRVDNSVTYNEQFF.

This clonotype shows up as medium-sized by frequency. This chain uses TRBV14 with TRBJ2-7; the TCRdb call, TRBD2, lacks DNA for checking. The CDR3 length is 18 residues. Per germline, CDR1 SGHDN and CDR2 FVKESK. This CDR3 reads CASSQAPWAQAGGHEQYF.

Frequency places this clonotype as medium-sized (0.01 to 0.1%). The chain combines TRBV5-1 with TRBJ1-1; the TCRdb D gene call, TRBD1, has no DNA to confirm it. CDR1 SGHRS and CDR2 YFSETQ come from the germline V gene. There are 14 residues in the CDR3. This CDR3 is CASSPGQGVTEAFF.

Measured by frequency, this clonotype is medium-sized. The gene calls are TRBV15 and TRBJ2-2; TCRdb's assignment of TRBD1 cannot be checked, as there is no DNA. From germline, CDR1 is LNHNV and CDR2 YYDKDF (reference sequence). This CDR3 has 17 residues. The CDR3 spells CATSRDRTGHQVGELFF.

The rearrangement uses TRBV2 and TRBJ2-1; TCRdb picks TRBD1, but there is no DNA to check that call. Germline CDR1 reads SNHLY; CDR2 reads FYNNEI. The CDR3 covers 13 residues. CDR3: CASPPGSYNEQFF.

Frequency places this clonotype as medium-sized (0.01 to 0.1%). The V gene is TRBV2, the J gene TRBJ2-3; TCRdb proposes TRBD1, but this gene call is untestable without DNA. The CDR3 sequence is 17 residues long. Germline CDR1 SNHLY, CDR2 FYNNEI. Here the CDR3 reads CASSSSIAGAPTDTQYF. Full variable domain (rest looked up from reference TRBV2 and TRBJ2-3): EPEVTQTPSHQVTQMGQEVILRCVPISNHLYFYWYRQILGQKVEFLVSFYNNEISEKSEIFDDQFSVERPDGSNFTLKIRSTKLEDSAMYFCASSSSIAGAPTDTQYFGPGTRLTVL.

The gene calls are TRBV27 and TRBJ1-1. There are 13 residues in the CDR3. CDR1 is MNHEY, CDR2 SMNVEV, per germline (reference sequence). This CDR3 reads CASSPDGYTEAFF.

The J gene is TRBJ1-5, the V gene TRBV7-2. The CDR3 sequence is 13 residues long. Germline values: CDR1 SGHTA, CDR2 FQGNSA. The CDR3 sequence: CASSSLRDQPQHF.

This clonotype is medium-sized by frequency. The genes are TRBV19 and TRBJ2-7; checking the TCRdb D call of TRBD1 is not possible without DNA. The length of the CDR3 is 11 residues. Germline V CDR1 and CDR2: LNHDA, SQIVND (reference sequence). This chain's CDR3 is CASHSGLEQYF.

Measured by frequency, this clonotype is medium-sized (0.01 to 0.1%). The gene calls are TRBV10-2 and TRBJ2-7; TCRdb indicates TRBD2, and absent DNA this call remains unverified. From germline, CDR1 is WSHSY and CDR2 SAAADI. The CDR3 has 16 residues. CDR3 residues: CASSLIISGIGYEQYF.

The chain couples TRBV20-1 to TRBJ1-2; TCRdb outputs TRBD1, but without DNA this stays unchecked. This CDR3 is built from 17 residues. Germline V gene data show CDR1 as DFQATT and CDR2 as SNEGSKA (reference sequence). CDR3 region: CSARDLSEIGDSYGYTF.

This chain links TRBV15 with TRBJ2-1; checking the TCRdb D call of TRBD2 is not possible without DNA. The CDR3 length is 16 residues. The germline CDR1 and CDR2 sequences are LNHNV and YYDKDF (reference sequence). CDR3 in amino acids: CATSRETGGIYNEQFF.

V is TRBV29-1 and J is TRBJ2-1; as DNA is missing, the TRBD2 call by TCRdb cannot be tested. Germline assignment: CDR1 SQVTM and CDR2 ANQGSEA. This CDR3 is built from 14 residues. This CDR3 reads CSVAKGQSYNEQFF.

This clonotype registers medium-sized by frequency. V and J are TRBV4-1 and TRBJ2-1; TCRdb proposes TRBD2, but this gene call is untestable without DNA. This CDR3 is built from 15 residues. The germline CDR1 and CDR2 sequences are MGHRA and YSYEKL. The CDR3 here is CASSQDGGEGNEQFF.

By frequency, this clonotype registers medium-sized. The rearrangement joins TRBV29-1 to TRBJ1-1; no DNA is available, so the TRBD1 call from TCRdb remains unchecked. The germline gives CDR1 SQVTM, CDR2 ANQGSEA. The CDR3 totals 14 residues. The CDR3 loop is CSARRGALNTEAFF.

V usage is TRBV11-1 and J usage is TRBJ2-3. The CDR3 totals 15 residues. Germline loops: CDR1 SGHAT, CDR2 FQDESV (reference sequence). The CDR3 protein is CASRPSSYSTDTQYF.

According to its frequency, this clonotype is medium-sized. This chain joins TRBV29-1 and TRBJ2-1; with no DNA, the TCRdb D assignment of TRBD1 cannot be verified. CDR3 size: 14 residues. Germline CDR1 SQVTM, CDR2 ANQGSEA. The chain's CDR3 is CSAGDRGEYNEQFF.